The TCR beta chain under discussion was sequenced for a study of blood T cell repertoires in COVID-19. With respect to this clone: The sample holds other DNA sequences that translate to the same CDR3.

CDR3 length equals 13 residues. Trimming took off 2 bases at V and 0 bases at J, with 5 bases between the two ends. Germline assignment: CDR1 SGDLS and CDR2 YYNGEE. The protocol was immunoSEQ multiplex PCR, while the TCRdb copy is restricted to in-frame clones and leaves out a portion. The sample lists 140,000 to 150,000 clones, 84% occurring once. The chain employs TRBV9 and TRBJ1-1, with no clear D. The origin of this receptor is a woman between 45 and 65 years old who had been exposed to COVID-19. The sequenced sample was PBMCs or T cells enriched from blood (not recorded which). The CDR3 region is CASSVTVNTEAFF. Written as DNA, the CDR3 is TGTGCCAGCAGCGTTACGGTGAACACTGAAGCTTTCTTT.